These T cell receptor beta chains were read from a single sample in a study of immune cell composition in non-small cell lung cancer. Profiling relied on immunoSEQ multiplex PCR, and the TCRdb table lists in-frame clones only, not all of them. Found here are just under 6,000 clones, roughly 85% of them singletons; the top ten hold around 6%. The source material was non-adjacent lung tissue. These receptors were collected from a human donor with non-small cell lung cancer. Each CDR3 is given with its conserved first and last residue. D genes are given only for firm matches. Only part of the rows carry a size: once, few, many, or a class if the clone is expanded.

V gene: TRBV5-4; clone size: .; J gene: TRBJ2-3; D gene: .; CDR3 length: 15; CDR3 DNA: TGTGCCAGCAGCTTGGGGCGGGCTAGCACAGATACGCAGTATTTT; CDR3 protein: CASSLGRASTDTQYF
V gene: TRBV9; clone size: .; J gene: TRBJ2-7; D gene: TRBD2; CDR3 length: 16; CDR3 DNA: TGTGCCAGCAGCCCAGGGTCGGGACTAGCGGACTACGAGCAGTACTTC; CDR3 protein: CASSPGSGLADYEQYF
V gene: TRBV28; clone size: .; J gene: TRBJ1-2; D gene: .; CDR3 length: 13; CDR3 DNA: TGTGCCAGCAGTTTTCAGGGAGGCTATGGCTACACCTTC; CDR3 protein: CASSFQGGYGYTF
V gene: TRBV5-4; clone size: .; J gene: TRBJ1-1; D gene: .; CDR3 length: 15; CDR3 DNA: TGTGCCAGCAGCTTGGCCGTTGGGGGGGACACTGAAGCTTTCTTT; CDR3 protein: CASSLAVGGDTEAFF
V gene: TRBV7-2; clone size: .; J gene: TRBJ1-2; D gene: TRBD1; CDR3 length: 15; CDR3 DNA: TGTGCCAGCAGCTTAGCTGGGACAGAGAAGGGGGGCTACACCTTC; CDR3 protein: CASSLAGTEKGGYTF
V gene: TRBV5-4; clone size: .; J gene: TRBJ2-5; D gene: TRBD2; CDR3 length: 17; CDR3 DNA: TGTGCCAGCAGTAATACGGGACTAGCGGGAGATCGACTAACGCAGTACTTC; CDR3 protein: CASSNTGLAGDRLTQYF
V gene: TRBV18; clone size: .; J gene: TRBJ2-7; D gene: TRBD1; CDR3 length: 15; CDR3 DNA: TGTGCCAGCTCACCTCCCGACAGGGCTTCCTACGAGCAGTACTTC; CDR3 protein: CASSPPDRASYEQYF
V gene: TRBV5-8; clone size: .; J gene: TRBJ2-1; D gene: TRBD2; CDR3 length: 15; CDR3 DNA: TGTGCCAGCAGCCCGACTAGCGGGCGGTGGAATGAGCAGTTCTTC; CDR3 protein: CASSPTSGRWNEQFF
V gene: TRBV5-5; clone size: .; J gene: TRBJ2-7; D gene: TRBD2; CDR3 length: 16; CDR3 DNA: TGTGCCAGCAGCTTGCCTACTAGCGGGACCGCCTACGAGCAGTACTTC; CDR3 protein: CASSLPTSGTAYEQYF
V gene: TRBV7-3; clone size: .; J gene: TRBJ1-2; D gene: TRBD1; CDR3 length: 15; CDR3 DNA: TGTGCCAGCAGCCCGACAGGGGGGCAGGGCTATGGCTACACCTTC; CDR3 protein: CASSPTGGQGYGYTF
V gene: TRBV21-1; clone size: once; J gene: TRBJ2-7; D gene: .; CDR3 length: 15; CDR3 DNA: TGTGCCAGCAGCAACCTTCGAACAGCCGGGGAAGAACAGTACTTC; CDR3 protein: CASSNLRTAGEEQYF
V gene: TRBV19; clone size: once; J gene: TRBJ1-2; D gene: .; CDR3 length: 10; CDR3 DNA: TGTGCCAGTGAGGGCTATGGCTACACCTTC; CDR3 protein: CASEGYGYTF
V gene: TRBV27; clone size: .; J gene: TRBJ2-1; D gene: TRBD2; CDR3 length: 13; CDR3 DNA: TGTGCCAGCACCCGATGGGGGGGGAATGAGCAGTTCTTC; CDR3 protein: CASTRWGGNEQFF
V gene: TRBV2; clone size: .; J gene: TRBJ2-7; D gene: .; CDR3 length: 15; CDR3 DNA: TGTGCCAGCACCGAACCCGGCAGCAGGCCCTACGAGCAGTACTTC; CDR3 protein: CASTEPGSRPYEQYF
V gene: TRBV25-1; clone size: .; J gene: TRBJ2-3; D gene: .; CDR3 length: 13; CDR3 DNA: TGTGCCAGCAGTTCCGGGGGTGAATATACGCAGTATTTT; CDR3 protein: CASSSGGEYTQYF
V gene: TRBV12-5; clone size: few; J gene: TRBJ1-1; D gene: .; CDR3 length: 11; CDR3 DNA: TGTGCTAGTTCAGGGTTCACTGAAGCTTTCTTT; CDR3 protein: CASSGFTEAFF
V gene: TRBV28; clone size: .; J gene: TRBJ1-2; D gene: .; CDR3 length: 14; CDR3 DNA: TGTGCCAGCACTACACCCCCAAACAGGGTAGGCTACACCTTC; CDR3 protein: CASTTPPNRVGYTF